The text below deals with one T cell receptor beta chain. The antigen this receptor binds is unknown. The sample holds no much larger clone one base away, and base qualities are not on file. This entry belongs to a study of T cell responses to AZD1222 COVID-19 vaccine (dated by TCRdb to about 2021). Study-level background: AZD1222 recipients with second doses at about 4 weeks or about 12 weeks were pooled, because spike-specific TCR depth and breadth did not differ between schedules. Trial participants were enrolled by age into 18-55, 56-69 and 70-plus year subgroups, with approximately 160, 26 and 62 TCR-sequenced participants respectively. A total of more than 230 trial participants underwent TCR sequencing, of whom around 200 received two doses of AZD1222 and some 26 received two doses of the MenACWY control vaccine. The study at large found these results: After two AZD1222 doses, both the breadth and the depth of spike-specific TCRs were significantly higher than at day 0 and than in MenACWY recipients. Conclusions about previously exposed vaccinees were limited because only a handful of AZD1222 recipients were SARS-CoV-2 seropositive at baseline. In the small 56-69-year group, the increase in depth fell short of significance, most likely because of low power. Reportedly, close to half of the unique spike-specific TCRs recognized epitopes lying outside the regions that are mutated in the B.1.351 and B.1.1.7 variants. Because no day 14 peak-response samples were available, repertoires were characterized only after the peak T cell response. The whole spike protein was spanned by vaccine-associated CD4 TCRs, and dominant responses were seen in regions 160-218 and 743-854. Most participants were white British and females outnumbered males, and the authors suggested that clonal diversity may have been underestimated.

From the cysteine through the phenylalanine, the CDR3 covers 16 amino acids. The DNA shown is the 48-base CDR3, in frame from base 1. Trimming costs V 4 bases and J 0 bases, and their ends lie 16 bases apart. Sequences LGHNA (CDR1) and YSLEER (CDR2) are obtained from the germline V gene. The sample's time point label, decoded: baseline before first vaccination. The vaccinee samples were drawn from two UK trials, COV001 and COV002, one of which was a single-blind randomized controlled phase 2/3 trial testing AZD1222 (ChAdOx1 nCoV-19) in healthy adults. For TCRbeta chain sequencing, PBMC samples from trial participants were taken at day 0 and at day 28 after the second dose. The CDR3 regions of human TCRbeta chains were analyzed by immunosequencing. Per the source publication's procedure: TCRs in the repertoires were compared against a reference library of SARS-CoV-2-specific TCRs that had been generated with the MIRA antigen-specificity platform. Breadth was defined as the fraction of unique TCRs that were SARS-CoV-2-associated, and depth was defined as the fraction of total T cells that were SARS-CoV-2-associated. Using the MIRA data, each spike-specific TCR was mapped to the spike region that the TCR reacts to and placed in a CD4 or CD8 class. Log10-transformed breadth and depth values were compared by one-way ANOVA with Sidak's multiple comparisons tests. TCRdb took over this immuneACCESS table, retaining in-frame rearrangements with V and J assigned. Such tables are incomplete; in checked studies, under half of the missing clones stem from an unresolved V gene, and the remainder is unexplained. D and trimming come from the DNA, and the V and J calls and clone size come from that table. A total of 120,000 to 150,000 clones appear in this sample, roughly nine tenths of them only once. The top ten constitute more than 2.5% of the sample.

The V and J genes are TRBV4-3 and TRBJ2-7; tentative D gene TRBD2, with 6 bases matching. Sample: peripheral blood, taken on day 0 of AZD1222 vaccination. The origin of this receptor is an adult in good health. The DNA is TGCGCCAGCAGCCGTTCGGTGACGCGGGACTCCTACGAGCAGTACTTC. It translates as CASSRSVTRDSYEQYF.